The rows below give T cell receptor beta chains drawn from one sample of a study of early T cells in non-severe SARS-CoV-2 infection. TCRdb itself ran the 5' RACE reads through MiXCR, one entry per CDR3 protein. The sample includes around 48,000 distinct CDR3 sequences, about 13% of them seen just once. Sequencing was performed on whole blood. These receptor sequences come from an adult who was a healthcare worker with PCR-confirmed SARS-CoV-2 infection or an uninfected control (not recorded which). Each CDR3 is given with its conserved first and last residue. The order of the fields is clone size, D gene, V gene, CDR3 length, J gene, CDR3 protein, CDR3 DNA. The D gene is left open where the match is weak. Not every row has a clone size; where given, it reads once, few, many or a size class.

size: many; D: NA; V: TRBV7-9; length: 13; J: TRBJ1-1; CDR3: CASSLLVGTEAFF; DNA: TGTGCCAGCAGCTTACTAGTTGGGACAGAAGCTTTCTTT
size: few; D: TRBD1; V: TRBV20-1; length: 13; J: TRBJ1-3; CDR3: CSAPDRSGDTIYF; DNA: TGCAGTGCTCCGGACAGGTCCGGAGACACCATATATTTT
size: many; D: NA; V: TRBV4-1; length: 15; J: TRBJ1-5; CDR3: CASRPLISSNQPQHF; DNA: TGCGCCAGCAGGCCCCTAATCAGTAGCAATCAGCCCCAGCATTTT
size: few; D: NA; V: TRBV12-3/TRBV12-4; length: 13; J: TRBJ1-1; CDR3: CASSRDTNTEAFF; DNA: TGTGCCAGCAGCCGGGACACCAACACTGAAGCTTTCTTT
size: NA; D: TRBD1; V: TRBV29-1; length: 14; J: TRBJ2-3; CDR3: CSVDQGASTDTQYF; DNA: TGCAGCGTTGATCAGGGGGCTAGCACAGATACGCAGTATTTT
size: NA; D: NA; V: TRBV20-1; length: 12; J: TRBJ2-7; CDR3: CSALGGTYEQYF; DNA: TGCAGTGCCCTGGGAGGGACATACGAGCAGTACTTC
size: NA; D: NA; V: TRBV5-1; length: 12; J: TRBJ2-3; CDR3: CASSRDSDTQYF; DNA: TGCGCCAGCAGCCGGGACTCAGATACGCAGTATTTT
size: few; D: NA; V: TRBV6-2/TRBV6-3; length: 13; J: TRBJ1-1; CDR3: CASSYVPGGGAFF; DNA: TGTGCCAGCAGTTACGTCCCCGGGGGGGGAGCTTTCTTT
size: few; D: NA; V: TRBV20-1; length: 12; J: TRBJ1-2; CDR3: CSAKSTNYGYTF; DNA: TGCAGTGCTAAAAGTACTAACTATGGCTACACCTTC
size: NA; D: TRBD2; V: TRBV2; length: 15; J: TRBJ2-1; CDR3: CASGLAGGPYNEQFF; DNA: TGTGCCAGCGGTTTGGCGGGAGGCCCCTACAATGAGCAGTTCTTC
size: many; D: NA; V: TRBV30; length: 15; J: TRBJ2-6; CDR3: CAWSIGSSGANVLTF; DNA: TGTGCCTGGAGTATCGGGAGCTCTGGGGCCAACGTCCTGACTTTC
size: many; D: NA; V: TRBV5-1; length: 16; J: TRBJ2-2; CDR3: CASSLAQATNTGELFF; DNA: TGCGCCAGCAGCTTGGCACAGGCTACGAACACCGGGGAGCTGTTTTTT
size: many; D: NA; V: TRBV7-9; length: 13; J: TRBJ1-6; CDR3: CASSSGFASPLHF; DNA: TGTGCCAGCAGCTCAGGGTTCGCTTCACCCCTCCACTTT
size: many; D: TRBD1; V: TRBV18; length: 15; J: TRBJ1-2; CDR3: CASSPMGRQGNGYTF; DNA: TGTGCCAGCTCACCAATGGGGAGACAGGGAAATGGCTACACCTTC
size: NA; D: NA; V: TRBV9; length: 15; J: TRBJ2-3; CDR3: CASSLPGRATDTQYF; DNA: TGTGCCAGCAGCCTCCCGGGGCGCGCTACAGATACGCAGTATTTT
size: NA; D: NA; V: TRBV6-5; length: 16; J: TRBJ2-3; CDR3: CASSWLGASGTDTQYF; DNA: TGTGCCAGCAGCTGGCTGGGGGCTAGCGGAACAGATACGCAGTATTTT
size: many; D: TRBD1; V: TRBV5-1; length: 14; J: TRBJ1-2; CDR3: CASSIPGQNYGYTF; DNA: TGCGCCAGCAGCATCCCGGGACAGAACTATGGCTACACCTTC
size: few; D: TRBD1; V: TRBV20-1; length: 15; J: TRBJ1-5; CDR3: CSASRRDRDNQPQHF; DNA: TGCAGTGCATCGAGGCGGGACAGGGACAATCAGCCCCAGCATTTT